The rows below give T cell receptor beta chains drawn from one sample of a study of T cell responses to AZD1222 COVID-19 vaccine. Assay: immunoSEQ multiplex PCR; the TCRdb copy retains only in-frame clones and omits some. The data show about 94,000 clones, 75% to 90% seen once. This sample comprised peripheral blood, obtained 28 days after the second AZD1222 dose. These receptor sequences come from an adult who received the AZD1222 COVID-19 vaccine. Both conserved end residues are part of each CDR3. D genes are given only for firm matches. Clone size appears in some rows only: once, few, many, or a class for an expanded clone.

CDR3 length	clone size	D gene	V gene	J gene	CDR3 protein	CDR3 DNA
15	few	.	TRBV7-8	TRBJ2-5	CASSWLGGLQETQYF	TGTGCCAGCAGCTGGCTAGGAGGCCTCCAAGAGACCCAGTACTTC
17	.	TRBD2	TRBV24-1	TRBJ2-3	CATSDRKAGGPQDTQYF	TGTGCCACCAGTGATCGAAAAGCGGGAGGGCCTCAAGATACGCAGTATTTT
13	.	.	TRBV5-1	TRBJ2-7	CASSLGRNYEQYF	TGCGCCAGCAGCTTGGGACGGAACTACGAGCAGTACTTC
14	.	.	TRBV5-1	TRBJ1-1	CASSLMDRNTEAFF	TGCGCCAGCAGCTTGATGGACAGGAACACTGAAGCTTTCTTT
12	.	.	TRBV11-2	TRBJ2-2	CASSLSAGELFF	TGTGCCAGCAGCCTTTCGGCCGGGGAGCTGTTTTTT
14	.	.	TRBV6-5	TRBJ1-6	CASKRTHDNSPLHF	TGTGCCAGCAAAAGGACACACGATAATTCACCCCTCCACTTT
12	.	TRBD1	TRBV6-6	TRBJ2-1	CASRRQGSEQFF	TGTGCCAGCAGGAGACAGGGGAGTGAGCAGTTCTTC
15	.	.	TRBV5-4	TRBJ1-1	CASSPGGFRGLEAFF	TGTGCCAGCAGCCCCGGAGGGTTTAGGGGCCTTGAAGCTTTCTTT
16	.	TRBD1	TRBV24-1	TRBJ1-1	CATSDSQGARNTEAFF	TGTGCCACCAGTGATTCGCAGGGGGCCAGGAACACTGAAGCTTTCTTT
16	.	.	TRBV27	TRBJ2-2	CASSLVRQLYTGELFF	TGTGCCAGCAGTTTGGTCCGGCAGCTATACACCGGGGAGCTGTTTTTT
15	.	TRBD1	TRBV14	TRBJ1-1	CASSQGPGGNTEAFF	TGTGCCAGCAGCCAAGGTCCAGGGGGGAACACTGAAGCTTTCTTT
16	.	.	TRBV5-1	TRBJ2-6	CASSLGYSSGANVLTF	TGCGCCAGCAGCTTGGGGTACAGCTCTGGGGCCAACGTCCTGACTTTC
16	.	TRBD1	TRBV7-9	TRBJ1-4	CASSGGPGGQNEKLFF	TGTGCCAGCAGCGGAGGCCCAGGGGGGCAGAATGAAAAACTGTTTTTT
14	once	.	TRBV18	TRBJ2-7	CASSPGQRSYEQYF	TGTGCCAGCTCACCCGGTCAGCGATCCTACGAGCAGTACTTC
16	.	.	TRBV15	TRBJ2-7	CATSGPTQGGMDEQYF	TGTGCCACCAGTGGACCTACACAGGGCGGCATGGACGAGCAGTACTTC
16	.	.	TRBV28	TRBJ2-3	CASSPSGTSLSVTQYF	TGTGCCAGCAGTCCCTCCGGGACCTCTTTGTCCGTTACGCAGTATTTT